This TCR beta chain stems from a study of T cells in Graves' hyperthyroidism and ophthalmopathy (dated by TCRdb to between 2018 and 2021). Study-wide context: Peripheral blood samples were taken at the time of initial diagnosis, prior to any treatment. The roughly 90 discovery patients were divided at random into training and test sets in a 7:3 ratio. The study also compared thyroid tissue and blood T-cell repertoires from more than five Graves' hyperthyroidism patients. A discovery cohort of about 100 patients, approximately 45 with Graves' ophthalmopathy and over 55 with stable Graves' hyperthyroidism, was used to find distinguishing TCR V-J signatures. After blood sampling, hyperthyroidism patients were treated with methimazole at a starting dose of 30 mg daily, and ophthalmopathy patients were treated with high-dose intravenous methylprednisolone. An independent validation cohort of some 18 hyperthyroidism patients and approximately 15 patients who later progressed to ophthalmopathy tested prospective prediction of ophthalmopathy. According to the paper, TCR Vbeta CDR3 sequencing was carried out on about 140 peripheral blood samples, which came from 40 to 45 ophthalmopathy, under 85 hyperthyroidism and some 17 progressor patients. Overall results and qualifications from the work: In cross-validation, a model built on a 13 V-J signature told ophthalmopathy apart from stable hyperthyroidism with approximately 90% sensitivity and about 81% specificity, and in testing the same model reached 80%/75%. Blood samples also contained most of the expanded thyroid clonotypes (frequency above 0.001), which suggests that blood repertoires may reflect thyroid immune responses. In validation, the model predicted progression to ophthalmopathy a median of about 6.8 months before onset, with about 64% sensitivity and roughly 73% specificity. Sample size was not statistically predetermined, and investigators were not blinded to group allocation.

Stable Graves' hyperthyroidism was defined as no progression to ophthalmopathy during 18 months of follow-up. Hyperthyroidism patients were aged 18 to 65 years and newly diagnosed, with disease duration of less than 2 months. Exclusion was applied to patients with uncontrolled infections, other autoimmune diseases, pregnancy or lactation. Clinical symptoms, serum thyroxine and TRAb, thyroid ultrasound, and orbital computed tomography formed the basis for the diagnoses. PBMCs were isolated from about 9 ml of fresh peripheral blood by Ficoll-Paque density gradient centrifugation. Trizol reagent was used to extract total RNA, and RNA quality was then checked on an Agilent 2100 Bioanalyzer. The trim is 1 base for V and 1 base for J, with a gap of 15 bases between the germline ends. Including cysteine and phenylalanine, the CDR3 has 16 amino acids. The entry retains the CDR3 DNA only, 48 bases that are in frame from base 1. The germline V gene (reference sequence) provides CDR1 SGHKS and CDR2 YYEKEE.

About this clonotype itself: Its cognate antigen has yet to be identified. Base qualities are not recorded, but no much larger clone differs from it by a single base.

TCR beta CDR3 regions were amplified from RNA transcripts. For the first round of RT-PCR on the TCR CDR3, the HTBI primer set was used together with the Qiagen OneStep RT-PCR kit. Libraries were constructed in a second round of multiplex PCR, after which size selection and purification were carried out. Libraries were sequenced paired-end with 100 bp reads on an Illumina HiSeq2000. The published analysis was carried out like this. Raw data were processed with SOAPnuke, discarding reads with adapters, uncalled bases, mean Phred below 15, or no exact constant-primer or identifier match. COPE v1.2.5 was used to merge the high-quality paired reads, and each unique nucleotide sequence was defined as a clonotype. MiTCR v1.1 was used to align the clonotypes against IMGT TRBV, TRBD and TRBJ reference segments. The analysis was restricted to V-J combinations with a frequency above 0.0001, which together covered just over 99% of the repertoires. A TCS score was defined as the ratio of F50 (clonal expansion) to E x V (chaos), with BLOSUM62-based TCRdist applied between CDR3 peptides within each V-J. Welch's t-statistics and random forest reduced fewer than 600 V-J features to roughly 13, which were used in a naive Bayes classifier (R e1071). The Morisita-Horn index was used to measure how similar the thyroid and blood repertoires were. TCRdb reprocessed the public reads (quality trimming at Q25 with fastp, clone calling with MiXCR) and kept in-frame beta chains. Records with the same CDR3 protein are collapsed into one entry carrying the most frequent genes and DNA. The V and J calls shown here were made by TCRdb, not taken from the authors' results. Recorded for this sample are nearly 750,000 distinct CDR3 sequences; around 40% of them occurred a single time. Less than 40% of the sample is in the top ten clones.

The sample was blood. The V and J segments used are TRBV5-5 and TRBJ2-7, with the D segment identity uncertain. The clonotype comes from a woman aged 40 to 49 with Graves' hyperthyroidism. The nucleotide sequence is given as TGTGCCAGCAGCTTGATGCCCGCTCACTCTTCCTACGAGCAGTACTTC. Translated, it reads CASSLMPAHSSYEQYF.